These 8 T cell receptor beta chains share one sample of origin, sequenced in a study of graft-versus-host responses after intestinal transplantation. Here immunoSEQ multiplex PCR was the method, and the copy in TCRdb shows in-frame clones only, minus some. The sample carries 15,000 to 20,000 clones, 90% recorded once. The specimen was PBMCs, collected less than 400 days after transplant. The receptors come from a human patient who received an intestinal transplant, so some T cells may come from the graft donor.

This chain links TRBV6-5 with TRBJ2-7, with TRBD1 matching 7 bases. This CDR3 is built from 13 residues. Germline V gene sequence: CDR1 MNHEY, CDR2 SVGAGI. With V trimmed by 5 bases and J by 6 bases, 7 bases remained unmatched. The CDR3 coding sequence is TGTGCCAGCAGTGACAGGGTGAACGGCGAGCAGTACTTC. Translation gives CASSDRVNGEQYF.

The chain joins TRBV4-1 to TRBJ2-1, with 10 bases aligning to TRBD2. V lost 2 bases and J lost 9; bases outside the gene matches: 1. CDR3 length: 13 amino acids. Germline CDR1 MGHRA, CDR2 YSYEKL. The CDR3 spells CASSQLAGGEQFF. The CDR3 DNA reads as TGCGCCAGCAGCCAATTAGCGGGAGGTGAGCAGTTCTTC.

The CDR3 nucleotides are TGTGCCTGGAGGCGGGGGGGAACTGAAGCTTTCTTT. This encodes CAWRRGGTEAFF. This chain joins TRBV30 and TRBJ1-1; a weak D match, TRBD1 (5 bases). The V gene lost 3 bases and the J gene lost 5 bases, with 10 bases spanning the gap. The CDR3 is made up of 12 amino acids. Germline V CDR1 and CDR2: GTSNPN, SVGIG (reference sequence).

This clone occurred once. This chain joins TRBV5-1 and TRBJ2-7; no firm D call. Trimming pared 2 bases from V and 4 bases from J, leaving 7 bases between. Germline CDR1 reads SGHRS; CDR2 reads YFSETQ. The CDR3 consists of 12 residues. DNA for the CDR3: TGCGCCAGCAGCTTTACCCGTTACGAGCAGTACTTC. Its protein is CASSFTRYEQYF.

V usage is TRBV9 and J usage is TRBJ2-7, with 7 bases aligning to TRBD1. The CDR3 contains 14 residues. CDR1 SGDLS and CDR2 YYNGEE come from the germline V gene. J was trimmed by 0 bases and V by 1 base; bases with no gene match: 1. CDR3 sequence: CASSVWDSSYEQYF. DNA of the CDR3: TGTGCCAGCAGCGTATGGGACAGCTCCTACGAGCAGTACTTC.

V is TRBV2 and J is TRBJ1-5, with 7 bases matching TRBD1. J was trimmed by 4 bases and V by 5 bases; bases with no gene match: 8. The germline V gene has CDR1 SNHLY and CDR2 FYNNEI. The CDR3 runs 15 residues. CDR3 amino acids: CASSTTGAGNQPQHF. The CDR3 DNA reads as TGTGCCAGCAGTACCACAGGGGCTGGAAATCAGCCCCAGCATTTT.

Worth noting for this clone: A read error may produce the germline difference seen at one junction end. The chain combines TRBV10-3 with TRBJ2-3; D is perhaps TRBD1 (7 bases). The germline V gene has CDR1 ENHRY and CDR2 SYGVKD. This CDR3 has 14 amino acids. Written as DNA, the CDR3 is TGTGCCAGCAGTTACAACAGGGGAGGAGATACGCAGTATTTT. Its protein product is CASSYNRGGDTQYF.

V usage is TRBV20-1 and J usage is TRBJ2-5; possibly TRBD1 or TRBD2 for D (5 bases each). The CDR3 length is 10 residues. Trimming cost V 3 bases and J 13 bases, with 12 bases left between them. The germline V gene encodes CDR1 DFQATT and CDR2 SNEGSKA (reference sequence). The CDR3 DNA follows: TGCAGTGCTAGGGTAGAGGGGCTGTACTTC. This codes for CSARVEGLYF.